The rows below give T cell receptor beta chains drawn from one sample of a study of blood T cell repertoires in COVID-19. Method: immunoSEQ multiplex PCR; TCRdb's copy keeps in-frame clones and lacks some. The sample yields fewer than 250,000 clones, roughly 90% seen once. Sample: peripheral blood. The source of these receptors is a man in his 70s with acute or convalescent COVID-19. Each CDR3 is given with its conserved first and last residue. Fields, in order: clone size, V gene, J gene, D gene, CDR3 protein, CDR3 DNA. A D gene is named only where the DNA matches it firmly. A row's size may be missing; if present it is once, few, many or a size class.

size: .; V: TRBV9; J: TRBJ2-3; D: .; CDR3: CASSVDGSGDTQYF; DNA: TGTGCCAGCAGCGTAGACGGGAGTGGGGATACGCAGTATTTT
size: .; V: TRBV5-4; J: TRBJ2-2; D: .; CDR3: CASGSGEGLHNAGELFF; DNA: TGTGCCAGCGGTTCGGGAGAAGGACTTCATAACGCCGGGGAGCTGTTTTTT
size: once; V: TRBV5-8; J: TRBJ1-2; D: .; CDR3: CASSLEVLGGYGYTF; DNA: TGTGCCAGCAGCTTGGAGGTGTTGGGAGGCTATGGCTACACCTTC
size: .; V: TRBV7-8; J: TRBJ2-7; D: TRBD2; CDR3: CASSLGAGPYEQYF; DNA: TGTGCCAGCAGCTTAGGAGCGGGACCCTACGAGCAGTACTTC
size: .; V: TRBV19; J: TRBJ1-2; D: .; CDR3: CASSIDRVRSGYTF; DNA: TGTGCCAGTAGTATAGATCGGGTGAGGTCCGGCTACACCTTC
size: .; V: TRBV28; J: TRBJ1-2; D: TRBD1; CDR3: CASRQQGTGNGYTF; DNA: TGTGCCAGCAGACAACAAGGGACAGGGAATGGCTACACCTTC
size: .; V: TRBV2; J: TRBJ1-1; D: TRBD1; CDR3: CASSRQGNTEAFF; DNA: TGTGCCAGCAGTCGACAGGGGAACACTGAAGCTTTCTTT
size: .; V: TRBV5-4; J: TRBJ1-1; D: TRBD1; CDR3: CASNDRVGEAFF; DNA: TGTGCCAGCAATGACAGGGTGGGTGAAGCTTTCTTT
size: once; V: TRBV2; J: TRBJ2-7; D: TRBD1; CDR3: CASGGQGVYEQYF; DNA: TGTGCCAGCGGCGGACAGGGTGTCTACGAGCAGTACTTC
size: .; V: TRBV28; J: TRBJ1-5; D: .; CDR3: CATRPGFNQPQHF; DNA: TGTGCCACCCGTCCGGGGTTCAATCAGCCCCAGCATTTT